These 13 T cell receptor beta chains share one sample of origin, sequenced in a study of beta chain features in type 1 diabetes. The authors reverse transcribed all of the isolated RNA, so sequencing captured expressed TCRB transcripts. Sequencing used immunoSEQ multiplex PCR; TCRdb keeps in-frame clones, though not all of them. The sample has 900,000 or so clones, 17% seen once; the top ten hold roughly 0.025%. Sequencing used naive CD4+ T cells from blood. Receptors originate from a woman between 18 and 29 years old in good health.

CDR3 amino acids: CAMGAGLAYNEQFF. The CDR3 DNA follows: TGTGCCATGGGGGCGGGACTAGCTTACAATGAGCAGTTCTTC. This sequence joins TRBV10-3 and TRBJ2-1; 9 bases line up with TRBD2. The CDR3 runs to 14 residues. V dropped 9 bases and J dropped 4; count of bases not matched to a gene: 7. Per the germline V gene, CDR1 is ENHRY and CDR2 is SYGVKD.

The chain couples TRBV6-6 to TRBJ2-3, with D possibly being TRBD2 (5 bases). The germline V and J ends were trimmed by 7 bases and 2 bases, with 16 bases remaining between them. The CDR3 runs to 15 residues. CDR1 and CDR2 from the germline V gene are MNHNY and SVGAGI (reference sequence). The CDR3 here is CASNNGLHDTDTQYF. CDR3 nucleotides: TGTGCCAGCAACAACGGACTCCACGACACAGATACGCAGTATTTT.

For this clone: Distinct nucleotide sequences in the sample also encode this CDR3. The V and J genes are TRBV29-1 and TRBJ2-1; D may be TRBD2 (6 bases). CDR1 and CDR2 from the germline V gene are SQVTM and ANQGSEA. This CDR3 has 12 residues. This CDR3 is CSGGSSYNEQFF. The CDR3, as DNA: TGCAGTGGGGGGAGCTCCTACAATGAGCAGTTCTTC.

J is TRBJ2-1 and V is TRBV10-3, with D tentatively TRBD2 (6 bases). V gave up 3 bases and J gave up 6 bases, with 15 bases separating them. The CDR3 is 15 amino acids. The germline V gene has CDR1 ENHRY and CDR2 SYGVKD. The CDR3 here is CAISDWREYINEQFF. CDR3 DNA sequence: TGTGCCATCAGTGATTGGCGGGAATATATCAATGAGCAGTTCTTC.

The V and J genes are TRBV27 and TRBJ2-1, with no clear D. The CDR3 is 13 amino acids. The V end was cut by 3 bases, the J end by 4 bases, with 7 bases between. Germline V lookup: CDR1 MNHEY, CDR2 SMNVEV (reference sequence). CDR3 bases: TGTGCCAGCAGTTTGAACAGATACAATGAGCAGTTCTTC. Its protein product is CASSLNRYNEQFF.

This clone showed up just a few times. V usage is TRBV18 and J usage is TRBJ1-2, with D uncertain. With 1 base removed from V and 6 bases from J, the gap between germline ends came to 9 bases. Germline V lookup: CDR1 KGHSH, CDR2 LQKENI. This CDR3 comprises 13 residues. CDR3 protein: CASSPQGSNGYTF. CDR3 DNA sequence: TGTGCCAGCTCACCACAGGGCTCCAATGGCTACACCTTC.

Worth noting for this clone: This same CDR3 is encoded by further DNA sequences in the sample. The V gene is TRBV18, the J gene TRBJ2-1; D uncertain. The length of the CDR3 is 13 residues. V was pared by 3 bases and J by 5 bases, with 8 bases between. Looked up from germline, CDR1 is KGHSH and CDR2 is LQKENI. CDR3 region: CASSPGTNNEQFF. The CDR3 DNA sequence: TGTGCCAGCTCACCCGGTACAAACAATGAGCAGTTCTTC.

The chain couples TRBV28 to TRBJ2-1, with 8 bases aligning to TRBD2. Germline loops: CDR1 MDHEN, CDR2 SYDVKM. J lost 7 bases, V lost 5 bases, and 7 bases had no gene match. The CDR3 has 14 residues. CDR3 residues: CASSTPGGDNEQFF. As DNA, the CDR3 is TGTGCCAGCAGTACCCCGGGAGGGGATAATGAGCAGTTCTTC.

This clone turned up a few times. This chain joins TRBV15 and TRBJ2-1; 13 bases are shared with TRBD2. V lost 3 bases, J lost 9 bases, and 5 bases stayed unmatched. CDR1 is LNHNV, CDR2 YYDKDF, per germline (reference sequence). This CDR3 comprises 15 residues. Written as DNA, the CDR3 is TGTGCCACCAGCAGTGGACTAGCGGGAGCACTTGAGCAGTTCTTC. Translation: CATSSGLAGALEQFF.

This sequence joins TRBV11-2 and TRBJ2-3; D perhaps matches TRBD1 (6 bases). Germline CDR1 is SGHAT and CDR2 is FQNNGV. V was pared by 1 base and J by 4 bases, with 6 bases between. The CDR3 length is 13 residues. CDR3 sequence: CASSLGTADTQYF. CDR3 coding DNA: TGTGCCAGCAGCTTAGGGACAGCAGATACGCAGTATTTT.

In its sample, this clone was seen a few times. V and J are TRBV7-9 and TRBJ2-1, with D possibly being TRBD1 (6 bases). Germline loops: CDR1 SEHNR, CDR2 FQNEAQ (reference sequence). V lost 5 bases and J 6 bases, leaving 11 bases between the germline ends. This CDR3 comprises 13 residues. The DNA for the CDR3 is TGTGCCAGCAGCCAGGGGTTTGGCAATGAGCAGTTCTTC. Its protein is CASSQGFGNEQFF.

CDR3 sequence (DNA): TGCGCCAGCAGTACCCTAATCACAGGAAACAATGAGCAGTTCTTC. It specifies CASSTLITGNNEQFF. The rearrangement joins TRBV5-1 to TRBJ2-1; D perhaps matches TRBD1 (5 bases). The germline gives CDR1 SGHRS, CDR2 YFSETQ. V gave up 5 bases and J gave up 5 bases, with 17 bases separating them. CDR3 size: 15 residues.

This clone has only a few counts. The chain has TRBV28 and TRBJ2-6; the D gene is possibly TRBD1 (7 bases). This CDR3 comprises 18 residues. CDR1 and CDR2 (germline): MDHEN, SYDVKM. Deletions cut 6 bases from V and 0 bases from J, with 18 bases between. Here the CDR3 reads CASRSGGTVASGANVLTF. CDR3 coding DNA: TGTGCCAGCAGATCAGGCGGGACAGTCGCCTCTGGGGCCAACGTCCTGACTTTC.